This TCR beta chain appears in the sequencing data of a study of cytomegalovirus exposure and HLA in healthy donors. Findings and caveats of the study: Compared with the roughly 730-donor mean, an Asian-associated ancestry cluster reportedly had fewer N-insertions, according to a later analysis. Solely CMV serostatus was available to characterize immune exposure. A later examination showed that TCR association rates differed by HLA locus, with DRB1 most and HLA-C fewest.

This CDR3 region has 15 residues. In germline, CDR1 is SGHVS, CDR2 FNYEAQ. J gave up 4 bases and V 2 bases, and 4 bases lay outside the gene matches. The PCR used 60 Vbeta and 13 Jbeta primers. In the original workflow: A later analysis tallied 65 million to 85 million unique TCR beta chains, some 10 million of them shared. Sequencing used immunoSEQ multiplex PCR; TCRdb keeps in-frame clones, though not all of them. V, J and clone size are those of that table, while D and trimming were read from the DNA. The table shows 55,000 to 75,000 clones, with 75% occurring only once. As regards this clone: Its specificity is not known.

Sample: PBMCs. The receptor's source is a woman aged 30 to 39 in good health and CMV-seropositive. This chain uses TRBV7-6 with TRBJ2-1; 8 bases fit TRBD1. The CDR3 DNA follows: TGTGCCAGCAGCTTAAAGGACAGGGCATACAATGAGCAGTTCTTC. This gives the protein CASSLKDRAYNEQFF.